A selection of T cell receptor beta chains follows, all from one sample in a study of spatial heterogeneity in lung cancer. From the 5' RACE reads, TCRdb called clonotypes with MiXCR, one entry per CDR3 protein. The table lists over 4,500 distinct CDR3 sequences, roughly 23% of them singletons. Here the sequenced sample was lung tumor tissue, taken at surgery. The receptor set was obtained from a male donor with early-stage non-small cell lung cancer. CDR3s include the opening cysteine and the closing phenylalanine or tryptophan. Fields, in order: J gene, D gene, V gene, CDR3 length, clone size, CDR3 protein, CDR3 DNA. D genes are given only for firm matches. Some rows mark clone size as missing; the rest say once, few, many or name a class of expanded clone.

J: TRBJ1-5
D: TRBD1
V: TRBV5-1
length: 16
size: many
CDR3: CASSSTPGGAGQPQHF
DNA: TGCGCCAGCAGCTCGACCCCAGGGGGCGCGGGGCAGCCCCAGCATTTT

J: TRBJ2-7
D: -
V: TRBV4-3
length: 16
size: -
CDR3: CASSQGRGLILGEQYF
DNA: TGCGCCAGCAGCCAAGGACGGGGACTCATTCTCGGCGAGCAGTACTTC

J: TRBJ2-2
D: TRBD2
V: TRBV5-1
length: 17
size: few
CDR3: CASSGRTSGRRNGELFF
DNA: TGCGCCAGCAGCGGACGGACTAGCGGGAGGCGTAACGGGGAGCTGTTTTTT

J: TRBJ2-7
D: -
V: TRBV28
length: 10
size: medium-sized
CDR3: CASSFHEQYF
DNA: TGTGCCAGCAGTTTTCACGAGCAGTACTTC

J: TRBJ1-5
D: -
V: TRBV12-3/TRBV12-4
length: 14
size: many
CDR3: CASSFLNSNQPQHF
DNA: TGTGCCAGCAGTTTCTTAAACAGCAATCAGCCCCAGCATTTT

J: TRBJ2-7
D: TRBD1
V: TRBV12-3/TRBV12-4
length: 14
size: few
CDR3: CASSEGDSSYEQYF
DNA: TGTGCCAGCAGTGAAGGGGACAGCTCCTACGAGCAGTACTTC

J: TRBJ2-7
D: TRBD2
V: TRBV20-1
length: 16
size: few
CDR3: CSASVTSGTLGYEQYF
DNA: TGCAGTGCTAGCGTGACTAGCGGGACTTTAGGCTACGAGCAGTACTTC

J: TRBJ2-7
D: TRBD1
V: TRBV7-9
length: 17
size: many
CDR3: CASSLRLPGQGYYEQYF
DNA: TGTGCCAGCAGCTTGCGGCTACCGGGACAGGGGTACTACGAGCAGTACTTC

J: TRBJ2-7
D: TRBD1
V: TRBV30
length: 13
size: medium-sized
CDR3: CASKGTGASEQYF
DNA: TGTGCCTCCAAGGGGACAGGGGCTTCCGAGCAGTACTTC

J: TRBJ2-1
D: TRBD2
V: TRBV20-1
length: 14
size: -
CDR3: CSSPTSGFREEQFF
DNA: TGCAGTTCTCCGACTAGCGGGTTCCGGGAGGAGCAGTTCTTC

J: TRBJ2-3
D: TRBD2
V: TRBV10-3
length: 14
size: -
CDR3: CAAEPGLGTDTQYF
DNA: TGTGCCGCAGAACCTGGACTAGGCACAGATACGCAGTATTTT

J: TRBJ2-7
D: -
V: TRBV7-8
length: 14
size: many
CDR3: CASSLVMGSGEQYF
DNA: TGTGCCAGCAGCTTAGTGATGGGGTCCGGCGAGCAGTACTTC

J: TRBJ2-7
D: TRBD1
V: TRBV12-3/TRBV12-4
length: 15
size: few
CDR3: CASSLRQGGTYEQYF
DNA: TGTGCCAGCAGCCTAAGACAGGGTGGGACCTACGAGCAGTACTTC

J: TRBJ2-7
D: TRBD1
V: TRBV7-9
length: 14
size: few
CDR3: CASSLTGGSYEQYF
DNA: TGTGCCAGCAGCTTAACAGGGGGTTCCTACGAGCAGTACTTC

J: TRBJ2-5
D: TRBD1
V: TRBV7-9
length: 15
size: few
CDR3: CASSLAKGAAETQYF
DNA: TGTGCCAGCAGCTTAGCGAAGGGGGCGGCAGAGACCCAGTACTTC

J: TRBJ2-7
D: TRBD1
V: TRBV7-2
length: 15
size: large
CDR3: CASSFPMGQGVGQYF
DNA: TGTGCCAGCAGCTTCCCAATGGGACAGGGGGTAGGACAGTACTTC

J: TRBJ2-5
D: TRBD1
V: TRBV28
length: 13
size: -
CDR3: CASHGTGVGTQYF
DNA: TGTGCCAGCCACGGTACAGGGGTTGGGACCCAGTACTTC

J: TRBJ1-1
D: -
V: TRBV6-1
length: 16
size: medium-sized
CDR3: CASSKNGQQLNTEAFF
DNA: TGTGCCAGCAGTAAAAACGGACAGCAACTGAACACTGAAGCTTTCTTT

J: TRBJ1-1
D: -
V: TRBV7-3
length: 13
size: few
CDR3: CASSLSMNTEAFF
DNA: TGTGCCAGCAGCTTAAGCATGAACACTGAAGCTTTCTTT

J: TRBJ2-3
D: TRBD2
V: TRBV29-1
length: 13
size: few
CDR3: CSVGTSGRNTQYF
DNA: TGCAGCGTGGGGACTAGCGGGAGAAATACGCAGTATTTT

J: TRBJ1-5
D: -
V: TRBV18
length: 15
size: medium-sized
CDR3: CASSPGTGSNQPQHF
DNA: TGTGCCAGCTCACCAGGGACCGGGAGCAATCAGCCCCAGCATTTT

J: TRBJ1-5
D: -
V: TRBV12-3/TRBV12-4
length: 13
size: -
CDR3: CASSLAFNQPQHF
DNA: TGTGCCAGCAGTTTGGCCTTCAATCAGCCCCAGCATTTT

J: TRBJ2-3
D: TRBD1
V: TRBV7-9
length: 16
size: medium-sized
CDR3: CASSRVGQGAAEAQYF
DNA: TGTGCCAGCAGCCGAGTTGGACAGGGGGCGGCGGAGGCGCAGTATTTT

J: TRBJ2-1
D: -
V: TRBV6-6
length: 10
size: few
CDR3: CASLGYEQFF
DNA: TGTGCCAGCCTAGGGTATGAGCAGTTCTTC

J: TRBJ1-3
D: -
V: TRBV7-9
length: 14
size: many
CDR3: CASSLRGQADTIYF
DNA: TGTGCCAGCAGCTTAAGGGGTCAAGCAGACACCATATATTTT

J: TRBJ2-1
D: -
V: TRBV19
length: 14
size: few
CDR3: CASSRKGDGSEQFF
DNA: TGTGCCAGTAGTCGAAAAGGGGACGGGAGTGAGCAGTTCTTC

J: TRBJ1-4
D: -
V: TRBV7-2
length: 13
size: large
CDR3: CASSFASEEKLFF
DNA: TGTGCCAGCAGCTTTGCCAGCGAGGAAAAACTGTTTTTT

J: TRBJ2-1
D: -
V: TRBV7-2
length: 10
size: few
CDR3: CASSLGLLIF
DNA: TGTGCCAGCAGCTTGGGACTGCTAATCTTC

J: TRBJ2-1
D: -
V: TRBV25-1
length: 16
size: -
CDR3: CASSEPYPRSMNEQFF
DNA: TGTGCCAGCAGTGAACCTTATCCCAGGTCCATGAATGAGCAGTTCTTC

J: TRBJ2-5
D: TRBD1
V: TRBV7-2
length: 16
size: medium-sized
CDR3: CASSFEVRGGKETQYF
DNA: TGTGCCAGCAGCTTCGAAGTGAGAGGGGGCAAGGAGACCCAGTACTTC

J: TRBJ2-4
D: -
V: TRBV6-2/TRBV6-3
length: 16
size: large
CDR3: CASSEFRSGAKNIQYF
DNA: TGTGCCAGCAGTGAATTCCGCTCGGGAGCCAAAAACATTCAGTACTTC

J: TRBJ1-5
D: -
V: TRBV7-6
length: 13
size: -
CDR3: CASSLDVNQPQHF
DNA: TGTGCCAGCAGCTTGGATGTCAATCAGCCCCAGCATTTT

J: TRBJ1-6
D: TRBD1
V: TRBV7-9
length: 15
size: -
CDR3: CASSSRQGVESPLHF
DNA: TGTGCCAGCAGCTCGCGACAGGGGGTAGAATCACCCCTCCACTTT

J: TRBJ2-5
D: -
V: TRBV20-1
length: 13
size: many
CDR3: CSARHNYKETQYF
DNA: TGCAGTGCTAGACACAACTATAAAGAGACCCAGTACTTC

J: TRBJ2-3
D: TRBD2
V: TRBV7-2
length: 15
size: many
CDR3: CASRPTSGRADTQYF
DNA: TGTGCCAGCAGGCCCACTAGCGGGAGGGCAGATACGCAGTATTTT

J: TRBJ2-3
D: -
V: TRBV28
length: 12
size: large
CDR3: CASSLGADTQYF
DNA: TGTGCCAGCAGCCTTGGGGCAGATACGCAGTATTTT

J: TRBJ2-7
D: TRBD1
V: TRBV29-1
length: 13
size: few
CDR3: CSATGTGTYEQYF
DNA: TGCAGCGCTACCGGGACAGGCACCTACGAGCAGTACTTC

J: TRBJ2-7
D: TRBD2
V: TRBV28
length: 14
size: once
CDR3: CASSLPREGREQYF
DNA: TGTGCCAGCAGTTTGCCCAGGGAGGGCCGCGAGCAGTACTTC

J: TRBJ2-7
D: TRBD2
V: TRBV18
length: 14
size: few
CDR3: CASSSGLAKYEQYF
DNA: TGTGCCAGCTCATCGGGACTAGCGAAGTACGAGCAGTACTTC

J: TRBJ2-7
D: -
V: TRBV18
length: 13
size: medium-sized
CDR3: CASSPGANYEQYF
DNA: TGTGCCAGCTCACCCGGCGCCAACTACGAGCAGTACTTC

J: TRBJ2-4
D: -
V: TRBV5-6
length: 15
size: medium-sized
CDR3: CASSLFGGSENIQYF
DNA: TGTGCCAGCAGCTTGTTCGGGGGCAGCGAAAACATTCAGTACTTC

J: TRBJ2-1
D: TRBD2
V: TRBV29-1
length: 15
size: -
CDR3: CSVTRSGTITPAVFF
DNA: TGCAGCGTGACTCGTAGCGGGACCATTACCCCCGCCGTCTTCTTC

J: TRBJ1-5
D: -
V: TRBV9
length: 13
size: -
CDR3: CASSSANNQPQHF
DNA: TGTGCCAGCAGCTCAGCGAACAATCAGCCCCAGCATTTT

J: TRBJ1-3
D: -
V: TRBV7-2
length: 15
size: few
CDR3: CASSLDFVSGNTIYF
DNA: TGTGCCAGCAGCTTAGATTTCGTCTCTGGAAACACCATATATTTT

J: TRBJ2-2
D: TRBD1
V: TRBV6-6
length: 16
size: few
CDR3: CASSYSGTGGTGELFF
DNA: TGTGCCAGCAGTTACTCCGGGACAGGGGGCACGGGGGAGCTGTTTTTT

J: TRBJ2-1
D: -
V: TRBV3-1
length: 14
size: few
CDR3: CASSQDRGYNEQFF
DNA: TGTGCCAGCAGCCAAGACCGCGGGTACAATGAGCAGTTCTTC